This record covers a single T cell receptor beta chain. Using immunoSEQ multiplex PCR, the repertoire was profiled, and TCRdb retains in-frame clones only, with some absent. The sample comprises about 14,000 clones, roughly 32% of which are singletons, and approximately 2.3% rests with the top ten. The sample belongs to a study of graft-versus-host responses after intestinal transplantation. Turning to the study itself: Multivisceral, liver-intestinal, or isolated intestinal grafts were transplanted into recipients.

The authors plated about 200,000 CFSE-labeled responder cells with about 200,000 irradiated, violet-dye-labeled stimulator cells. Per germline, CDR1 SGHDT and CDR2 YYEEEE. The CDR3 sequence is 15 residues long. V lost 6 bases to trimming and J lost 4 bases, with 17 bases between them. This material consisted of alloreactive CD8+ T cells from a mixed lymphocyte reaction culture, taken before intestinal transplant. Specified subset: CFSE-low proliferating T cells sorted from approximately 6-day pre-transplant mixed lymphocyte reaction (GvH or HvG direction). This clonotype originated in a human patient who received an intestinal transplant. This chain uses TRBV5-6 with TRBJ2-1; D not resolved. CDR3 nucleotides: TGTGCCAGCACCCCAAGGTACTCCCAATACAATGAGCAGTTCTTC. It translates to CASTPRYSQYNEQFF.